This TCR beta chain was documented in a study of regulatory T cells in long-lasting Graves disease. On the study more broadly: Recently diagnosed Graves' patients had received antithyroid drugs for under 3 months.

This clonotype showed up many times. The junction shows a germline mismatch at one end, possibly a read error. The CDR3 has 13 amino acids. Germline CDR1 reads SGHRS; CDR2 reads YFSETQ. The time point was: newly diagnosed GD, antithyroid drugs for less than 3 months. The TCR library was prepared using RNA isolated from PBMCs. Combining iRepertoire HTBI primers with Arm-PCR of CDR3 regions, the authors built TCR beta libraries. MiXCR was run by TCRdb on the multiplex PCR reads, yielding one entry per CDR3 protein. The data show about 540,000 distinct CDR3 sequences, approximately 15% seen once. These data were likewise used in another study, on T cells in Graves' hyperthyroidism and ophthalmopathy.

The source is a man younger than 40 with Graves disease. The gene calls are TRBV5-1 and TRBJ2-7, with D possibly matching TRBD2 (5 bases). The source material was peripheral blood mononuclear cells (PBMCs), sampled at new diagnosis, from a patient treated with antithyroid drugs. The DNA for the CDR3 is TGTGCCAGCAGCCCGGGGTCTTCGGGTGAGCAGTACTTC. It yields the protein CASSPGSSGEQYF.